This entry features one T cell receptor (beta chain) sequence. Antigen: not known. These data belong to a study of T cell responses to AZD1222 COVID-19 vaccine. Study results and limitations: Donors were largely white British and mainly female; clonal diversity was possibly underestimated. Only 5 or 6 people who got AZD1222 tested seropositive at baseline. The span of vaccine-associated CD4 TCRs extended across spike, with dominance at 160-218 and 743-854.

V dropped 3 bases and J dropped 8; count of bases not matched to a gene: 9. Germline CDR1 is MNHEY and CDR2 is SMNVEV (reference sequence). The CDR3 consists of 14 residues. TCRdb's table, derived via immunoSEQ multiplex PCR, lists solely in-frame clones and lacks some. This table holds about 70,000 clones, 84% found once. This clonotype originated in an adult in good health. Sequenced material: peripheral blood, taken on day 0 of AZD1222 vaccination. The genes are TRBV27 and TRBJ1-2, with 7 bases aligning to TRBD1. The CDR3 DNA follows: TGTGCCAGCAGTTTGGCGGGACAGTCATGGGGCTACACCTTC. Residues: CASSLAGQSWGYTF.